This section outlines one T cell receptor beta chain sequence together with its context. The data were taken from a study of shared clonotypes between healthy human individuals. Sequencing used immunoSEQ multiplex PCR; TCRdb keeps in-frame clones, though not all of them. The sample has 1.5 million to 2.5 million clones; approximately 94% are singletons. Naive CD8 cells were CD45RO-negative, positively selected for CCR7, excluding terminally differentiated effector memory CD45RA+ cells. The V and J ends lost 4 bases and 5 bases, in that order; junction bases with no gene match: 12. The CDR3 totals 16 residues. Germline V gene data show CDR1 as SGDLS and CDR2 as YYNGEE.

Sample: naive CD8+ T cells sorted from blood. J is TRBJ2-3 and V is TRBV9; 8 positions match TRBD2. The sequence was obtained from a man aged 18-30 years in good health. In DNA, the CDR3 is TGTGCCAGCAGCCCCGGACTAGCAGACTATGGAGATACGCAGTATTTT. Translated, it gives CASSPGLADYGDTQYF.